The 19 T cell receptor beta chains in this list originate from one sample, sequenced in a study of T cells in localized non-small cell lung cancer. The protocol was immunoSEQ multiplex PCR, while the TCRdb copy is restricted to in-frame clones and leaves out a portion. The sample shows 35,000 to 45,000 clones, approximately 90% of them seen only once. Sequences were derived from peripheral blood, sampled before any cancer treatment. The receptors shown here come from a female donor older than 55 with stage I lung adenocarcinoma.

The chain joins TRBV27 to TRBJ1-5; 8 bases fit TRBD1. The CDR3 extends over 16 amino acids. Germline lookup yields CDR1 MNHEY and CDR2 SMNVEV (reference sequence). V shed 2 bases, J shed 8 bases, and the junction held 11 bases outside the gene matches. The CDR3 nucleotides read TGTGCCAGCAGTTTACATGCAGGGGGCCCGGGGAAGCCCCAGCATTTT. This encodes CASSLHAGGPGKPQHF.

This clone showed up just a few times. This sequence joins TRBV5-1 and TRBJ2-2, with 7 bases identical to TRBD1. There are 15 residues in the CDR3. V dropped 4 bases and J dropped 2; count of bases not matched to a gene: 5. Germline V lookup: CDR1 SGHRS, CDR2 YFSETQ. The CDR3 spells CASSQDRPNTGELFF. CDR3 coding DNA: TGCGCCAGCAGCCAGGACAGGCCTAACACCGGGGAGCTGTTTTTT.

The chain has TRBV19 and TRBJ1-4; perhaps TRBD1 as D (5 bases). Germline values: CDR1 LNHDA, CDR2 SQIVND (reference sequence). Between the trimmed V and J ends, which lost 9 bases and 6 bases, there was a span of 29 bases. The CDR3 consists of 18 residues. This chain's CDR3 is CASNSPTDFGLGDEKLFF. CDR3 coding DNA: TGTGCCAGCAATTCGCCGACAGACTTCGGCCTTGGGGATGAAAAACTGTTTTTT.

A single count supports this clone. V gene TRBV7-8 combines with J gene TRBJ1-3, with 8 bases lining up with TRBD1. This CDR3 is built from 17 residues. With 5 bases clipped from V and 0 bases from J, the junction kept 9 bases outside the gene matches. Germline CDR1 and CDR2: SGHVS and FQNEAQ. CDR3 sequence reads: CASSRRETGGSGNTIYF. In nucleotides, the CDR3 is TGTGCCAGCAGCCGCCGGGAAACAGGGGGCTCTGGAAACACCATATATTTT.

The V and J genes are TRBV23-1 and TRBJ2-7; D remains unclear. TRBV23-1 has ORF status, its function being uncertain. The V end lost 0 bases, the J end lost 3 bases, and 15 bases lay between the germline ends. The CDR3 spans 16 residues. CDR3 DNA: TGCGCCAGCAGTCAATCGATGCCCGGAGAAGGCTACGAGCAGTACTTC. Amino acid sequence: CASSQSMPGEGYEQYF.

This clone came up once. The genes are TRBV28 and TRBJ2-2, with 8 positions matching TRBD1. V trimming: 5 bases; J trimming: 2 bases; junction bases outside the gene matches: 4. CDR3 length: 15 amino acids. CDR1 is MDHEN, CDR2 SYDVKM, per germline. In DNA form, the CDR3 reads TGTGCCAGCAGTACAGGGGGAACCAACACCGGGGAGCTGTTTTTT. It is translated as CASSTGGTNTGELFF. Full variable domain (rest looked up from reference TRBV28 and TRBJ2-2): DVKVTQSSRYLVKRTGEKVFLECVQDMDHENMFWYRQDPGLGLRLIYFSYDVKMKEKGDIPEGYSVSREKKERFSLILESASTNQTSMYLCASSTGGTNTGELFFGEGSRLTVL.

The table lists this clone with a few counts. This chain joins TRBV6-5 and TRBJ1-2; D is possibly TRBD1 (6 bases). The V end was cut by 9 bases, the J end by 5 bases, with 16 bases between. The germline gives CDR1 MNHEY, CDR2 SVGAGI. The CDR3 sequence is 13 residues long. The CDR3 here is CASRRGPQYGYTF. The CDR3 region has the DNA TGTGCCAGTCGGCGGGGGCCACAATATGGCTACACCTTC.

The gene calls are TRBV27 and TRBJ1-1; D not resolved. The CDR3 has 14 amino acids. V shed 6 bases and J shed 0 bases, with 11 bases lying between them. The V gene's germline CDR1 is MNHEY and CDR2 SMNVEV (reference sequence). The DNA of the CDR3 is TGTGCCAGCAGCTTTTCCGGAATGAACACTGAAGCTTTCTTT. Amino acids: CASSFSGMNTEAFF.

J is TRBJ1-1 and V is TRBV5-8; D perhaps matches TRBD1 (5 bases). Germline CDR1 reads SGHTS; CDR2 reads YDEGEE. The V and J ends lost 4 bases and 11 bases respectively, with 12 bases between them. CDR3 length: 11 amino acids. The CDR3: CASSRGRGAFF. The CDR3, as DNA: TGTGCCAGCAGCCGGGGGAGGGGTGCTTTCTTT.

In this sample, this clone turned up once. V and J are TRBV10-3 and TRBJ1-1, with 7 bases identical to TRBD1. Germline CDR1 and CDR2: ENHRY and SYGVKD. V trimming: 6 bases; J trimming: 2 bases; junction bases outside the gene matches: 15. The CDR3 covers 17 residues. CDR3 sequence (DNA): TGTGCCATCAGCCCAGCCCATGGGACAGCCTACAACACTGAAGCTTTCTTT. It specifies CAISPAHGTAYNTEAFF.

This chain joins TRBV5-6 and TRBJ1-4, with 9 positions matching TRBD1. The CDR3 is 16 amino acids. V trimming: 4 bases; J trimming: 8 bases; junction bases outside the gene matches: 12. In germline, CDR1 is SGHDT, CDR2 YYEEEE. CDR3 region: CASSPRFGTGREKLFF. The CDR3 nucleotides are TGTGCCAGCAGCCCCCGGTTTGGGACAGGGAGGGAAAAACTGTTTTTT.

This rearrangement joins TRBV7-2 to TRBJ1-2; D remains ambiguous. This CDR3 comprises 12 residues. The V end was cut by 7 bases, the J end by 6 bases, with 12 bases between. In germline, CDR1 is SGHTA, CDR2 FQGNSA. The CDR3 region is CASTLGRHGYTF. CDR3 DNA sequence: TGTGCCAGCACCCTGGGGAGGCATGGCTACACCTTC.

In its sample, this clone was seen once. The chain carries TRBV7-2 and TRBJ2-5; D gene uncertain. CDR3 size: 14 residues. The germline V gene has CDR1 SGHTA and CDR2 FQGNSA. V shed 5 bases and J shed 4 bases, with 14 bases lying between them. CDR3 residues: CASSPVGRGETQYF. Here the CDR3 DNA reads TGTGCCAGCAGCCCGGTAGGGCGCGGAGAGACCCAGTACTTC.

The CDR3 DNA reads TGTGCCAGTAGTACACAGGGTAATCAGCCCCAGCATTTT. Amino acid sequence: CASSTQGNQPQHF. The V call is TRBV19, the J call TRBJ1-5; D is perhaps TRBD1 (6 bases). The CDR3 length is 13 residues. Trimming left V 4 bases short and J 4 bases short, with 8 bases between. The germline CDR1 and CDR2 sequences are LNHDA and SQIVND (reference sequence).

The V call is TRBV19, the J call TRBJ1-4, with D possibly being TRBD1 (5 bases). V shed 8 bases and J shed 0 bases, with 13 bases lying between them. Germline loops: CDR1 LNHDA, CDR2 SQIVND (reference sequence). The CDR3 has 15 amino acids. The CDR3 DNA sequence: TGTGCCAGTTCGTTCGGGACCTCAACTAATGAAAAACTGTTTTTT. It codes for CASSFGTSTNEKLFF.

This clone appeared once. The chain has TRBV10-3 and TRBJ2-1, with 9 bases identical to TRBD1. With V trimmed by 3 bases and J by 2 bases, 2 bases remained unmatched. This CDR3 region has 15 residues. From germline, CDR1 is ENHRY and CDR2 SYGVKD. CDR3 region: CAISDGTGTYNEQFF. The DNA of the CDR3 is TGTGCCATCAGTGACGGGACAGGGACCTACAATGAGCAGTTCTTC.

The J gene is TRBJ2-1, the V gene TRBV11-2, with 9 positions matching TRBD1. Germline V CDR1 and CDR2: SGHAT, FQNNGV. The ends lost 6 bases at V and 11 bases at J; junction bases unmatched: 5. The CDR3 runs 12 residues. CDR3 coding DNA: TGTGCCAGCAGTTTGGACAGGGGAAAGCAGTTCTTC. This codes for CASSLDRGKQFF.

The chain carries TRBV5-4 and TRBJ1-6, with TRBD1 as a possible D gene (6 bases). CDR3 length equals 15 residues. Per germline, CDR1 SGHNT and CDR2 YYREEE (reference sequence). V dropped 2 bases and J dropped 10 bases, with 16 bases sitting between them. The CDR3 reads CASSFQSGAGSPLHF. The CDR3, as DNA: TGTGCCAGCAGCTTCCAGTCGGGGGCAGGATCACCCCTCCACTTT.

The rearrangement uses TRBV11-3 and TRBJ2-7; 12 nucleotides line up with TRBD1. CDR1 and CDR2 from the germline V gene are SGHNT and YENEEA. Trimming took 5 bases from V and 6 from J; bases not matched to a gene: 5. CDR3 length: 14 residues. CDR3: CASSPGTGGVEQYF. CDR3 nucleotides: TGTGCCAGCAGCCCCGGGACAGGGGGCGTCGAGCAGTACTTC.